The clone carrying this T cell receptor (beta chain) was detected a few times. Use of 60 Vbeta and 13 Jbeta primers characterized the PCR. Libraries were prepared by immunoSEQ multiplex PCR; TCRdb keeps only in-frame clonotypes and omits some of them. The table includes 180,000 or so clones, roughly four fifths detected once. This record belongs to a study of cytomegalovirus exposure and HLA in healthy donors. V was trimmed by 3 bases and J by 1 base, leaving 6 bases between them. The CDR3 loop spans 13 amino acids. The V gene's germline CDR1 is SGHTA and CDR2 FQGTGA. The chain couples TRBV7-3 to TRBJ1-1, with TRBD1 as a possible D gene (5 bases). Specimen: PBMCs. This TCR came from a young man in good health and CMV-seronegative. CDR3 residues: CASSFGGNTEAFF. CDR3 bases: TGTGCCAGCAGCTTCGGGGGGAACACTGAAGCTTTCTTT.